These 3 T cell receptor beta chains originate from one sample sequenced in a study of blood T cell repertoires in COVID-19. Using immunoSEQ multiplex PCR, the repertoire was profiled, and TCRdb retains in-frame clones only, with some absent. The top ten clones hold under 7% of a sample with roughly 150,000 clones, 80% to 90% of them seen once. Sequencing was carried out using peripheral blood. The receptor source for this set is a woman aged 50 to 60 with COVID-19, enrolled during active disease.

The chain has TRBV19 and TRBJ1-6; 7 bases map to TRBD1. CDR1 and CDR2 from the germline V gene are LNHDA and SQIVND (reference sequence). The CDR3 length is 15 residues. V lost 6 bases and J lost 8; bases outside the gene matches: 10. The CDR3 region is CASRYDRVAYSPLHF. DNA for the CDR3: TGTGCCAGTAGATACGACAGGGTGGCCTATTCACCCCTCCACTTT.

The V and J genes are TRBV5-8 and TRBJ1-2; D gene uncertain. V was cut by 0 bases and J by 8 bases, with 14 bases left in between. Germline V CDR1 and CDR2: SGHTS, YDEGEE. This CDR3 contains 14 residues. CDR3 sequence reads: CASSLAGGAGGYTF. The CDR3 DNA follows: TGTGCCAGCAGCTTGGCCGGAGGCGCGGGAGGCTACACCTTC. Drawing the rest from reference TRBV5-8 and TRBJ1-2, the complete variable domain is EAGVTQSPTHLIKTRGQQATLRCSPISGHTSVYWYQQALGLGLQFLLWYDEGEERNRGNFPPRFSGRQFPNYSSELNVNALELEDSALYLCASSLAGGAGGYTFGSGTRLTVV.

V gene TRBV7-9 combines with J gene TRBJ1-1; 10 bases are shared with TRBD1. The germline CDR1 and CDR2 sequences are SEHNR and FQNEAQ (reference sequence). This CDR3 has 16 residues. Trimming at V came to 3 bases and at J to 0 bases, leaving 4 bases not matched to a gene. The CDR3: CASSFWTGGMNTEAFF. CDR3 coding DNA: TGTGCCAGCAGCTTCTGGACAGGGGGGATGAACACTGAAGCTTTCTTT.